These 2 T cell receptor beta chains share one sample of origin, sequenced in a study of chemoradiotherapy in HPV16-positive cancers. Produced via immunoSEQ multiplex PCR; TCRdb's table is partial and in-frame only. The sample includes under 5,500 clones, about 86% of them seen just once. The sample in question was tumor tissue, obtained from a patient who underwent chemoradiotherapy. The receptors come from a human donor with HPV-associated anogenital cancer.

The rearrangement uses TRBV4-1 and TRBJ1-1; no clear D. The germline V gene encodes CDR1 MGHRA and CDR2 YSYEKL. This CDR3 is built from 13 residues. Trimming removed 0 bases at V and 8 bases at J, with 10 bases between. CDR3 nucleotide sequence: TGCGCCAGCAGCCAAGATCGGGCGGGGGAAGCTTTCTTT. It specifies CASSQDRAGEAFF.

This sequence joins TRBV7-2 and TRBJ2-1, with D perhaps matching TRBD1 (6 bases). CDR1 is SGHTA and CDR2 is FQGNSA in the germline V gene. The CDR3 extends over 19 amino acids. Deletions cut 1 base from V and 2 bases from J, with 21 bases between. The CDR3 spells CASSLVGPGTPSAYNEQFF. The DNA for the CDR3 is TGTGCCAGCAGCTTAGTGGGGCCAGGGACACCCTCTGCCTACAATGAGCAGTTCTTC.